Listed below are T cell receptor beta chains from one sample, sequenced in a study of blood T cells in healthy people across ages. TCRdb ran MiXCR on the 5' RACE reads and lists one entry per CDR3 protein. The sample records around 780,000 distinct CDR3 sequences, around 25% being singletons. These data were also reused for a study on T cells of mothers and their children.

The sequenced material came from blood. The receptors come from a boy between 10 and 17 years old in good health. The CDR3 runs from the conserved cysteine through the conserved F or W. Each record gives: J gene, clone size, D gene, V gene, CDR3 DNA, CDR3 protein. The D gene is left open where the match is weak. Clone size appears in some rows only: once, few, many, or a class for an expanded clone.

j_gene: TRBJ1-5
abundance: -
d_gene: -
v_gene: TRBV12-3/TRBV12-4
CDR3nt: TGTGCCAGCAGTTTGCGGACGAGCAATCAGCCCCAGCATTTT
CDR3aa: CASSLRTSNQPQHF

j_gene: TRBJ2-7
abundance: -
d_gene: TRBD2
v_gene: TRBV5-1
CDR3nt: TGCGCCAGCAGCTTGGTCCCACTAGCGGGAGTCTCCTACGAGCAGTACTTC
CDR3aa: CASSLVPLAGVSYEQYF

j_gene: TRBJ2-3
abundance: few
d_gene: -
v_gene: TRBV12-3/TRBV12-4
CDR3nt: TGTGCCAGCAGTTTTGCTAGACAGATCACAGATACGCAGTATTTT
CDR3aa: CASSFARQITDTQYF

j_gene: TRBJ2-7
abundance: -
d_gene: -
v_gene: TRBV6-1
CDR3nt: TGTGCCAGCAGACAGGGAACAACCAACGAGCAGTACTTC
CDR3aa: CASRQGTTNEQYF

j_gene: TRBJ1-1
abundance: few
d_gene: -
v_gene: TRBV14
CDR3nt: TGTGCCAGCAGCCACCAGACGGTTGGGACTGAAGCTTTCTTT
CDR3aa: CASSHQTVGTEAFF

j_gene: TRBJ2-4
abundance: few
d_gene: TRBD2
v_gene: TRBV20-1
CDR3nt: TGCAGTGCTAGAGAAGGACTAGCGGGTAACCTAGCCAAAAACATTCAGTACTTC
CDR3aa: CSAREGLAGNLAKNIQYF

j_gene: TRBJ2-7
abundance: -
d_gene: -
v_gene: TRBV4-1
CDR3nt: TGCGCCAGCAGCCAAGATCCGGGCCCCTACGAGCAGTACTTC
CDR3aa: CASSQDPGPYEQYF

j_gene: TRBJ1-1
abundance: once
d_gene: -
v_gene: TRBV3-1
CDR3nt: TGTGCCAGCAGCCAGGGGCAGGGGTCTGAAGCTTTCTTT
CDR3aa: CASSQGQGSEAFF

j_gene: TRBJ2-3
abundance: few
d_gene: -
v_gene: TRBV12-3/TRBV12-4
CDR3nt: TGTGCCACCCTTCGTAACCCTAGCACAGATACGCAGTATTTT
CDR3aa: CATLRNPSTDTQYF

j_gene: TRBJ1-6
abundance: -
d_gene: -
v_gene: TRBV3-1
CDR3nt: TGTGCCAAGAGAAGCTCCTATAATTCACCCCTCCACTTT
CDR3aa: CAKRSSYNSPLHF

j_gene: TRBJ2-7
abundance: -
d_gene: -
v_gene: TRBV7-8
CDR3nt: TGTGCCAGCAGCTCGCCAGACAGGCGAGGCCACGAGCAGTACTTC
CDR3aa: CASSSPDRRGHEQYF

j_gene: TRBJ1-2
abundance: -
d_gene: -
v_gene: TRBV3-1
CDR3nt: TGTGCCAGCACCGGGGGACACGGGTCCTATGGCTACACCTTC
CDR3aa: CASTGGHGSYGYTF

j_gene: TRBJ1-6
abundance: few
d_gene: TRBD1
v_gene: TRBV4-1
CDR3nt: TGCGCCAGCAGCCAATCAAGTAGTCCGGGACAGGGACTTTCACCCCTCCACTTT
CDR3aa: CASSQSSSPGQGLSPLHF

j_gene: TRBJ2-5
abundance: -
d_gene: TRBD2
v_gene: TRBV29-1
CDR3nt: TGCAGCGCCTTAGGGCTAGCGGGGGAGACCCGGTACTTC
CDR3aa: CSALGLAGETRYF

j_gene: TRBJ2-7
abundance: -
d_gene: -
v_gene: TRBV3-1
CDR3nt: TGTGCCAGCAGCCAAGTGAGCTTAGCGGAAAACTACGAGCAGTACTTC
CDR3aa: CASSQVSLAENYEQYF

j_gene: TRBJ1-4
abundance: few
d_gene: -
v_gene: TRBV3-1
CDR3nt: TGTGCCAGCAGCCGACAGGTTCGAGAGGAAAAACTGTTTTTT
CDR3aa: CASSRQVREEKLFF

j_gene: TRBJ1-4
abundance: few
d_gene: -
v_gene: TRBV27
CDR3nt: TGTGCCAGCAGTAAACAGCGTAATGAAAAACTGTTTTTT
CDR3aa: CASSKQRNEKLFF

j_gene: TRBJ1-4
abundance: -
d_gene: -
v_gene: TRBV6-7
CDR3nt: TGTGCCAGCACGGTACAGGGTGAAGGACGTAGTGAAAAACTGTTTTTT
CDR3aa: CASTVQGEGRSEKLFF

j_gene: TRBJ1-2
abundance: -
d_gene: TRBD1
v_gene: TRBV7-9
CDR3nt: TGTGCCAGCAGCTCGCCCCGGGACAGGGGGCTCCCAGACTATGGCTACACCTTC
CDR3aa: CASSSPRDRGLPDYGYTF

j_gene: TRBJ1-4
abundance: few
d_gene: -
v_gene: TRBV3-1
CDR3nt: TGTGCCAGCAGCCAAGGCCGGGCGAGCGGCGAAAAACTGTTTTTT
CDR3aa: CASSQGRASGEKLFF

j_gene: TRBJ1-5
abundance: -
d_gene: -
v_gene: TRBV20-1
CDR3nt: TGCAGTGCTAGGAAAGGGAGCAATCAGCCCCAGCATTTT
CDR3aa: CSARKGSNQPQHF

j_gene: TRBJ2-7
abundance: -
d_gene: -
v_gene: TRBV6-5
CDR3nt: TGTGCCAGCAGTTACAAGGGCGCGTCCGGGGACGAGCAGTACTTC
CDR3aa: CASSYKGASGDEQYF

j_gene: TRBJ2-2
abundance: -
d_gene: -
v_gene: TRBV6-5
CDR3nt: TGTGCCAGCAGTTACTCATCACGGGGAGGATCCGGGGAGCTGTTTTTT
CDR3aa: CASSYSSRGGSGELFF

j_gene: TRBJ2-5
abundance: -
d_gene: TRBD2
v_gene: TRBV5-1
CDR3nt: TGCGCCAGCAGCTTGTATCGGGGGAGGGAAGAGACCCAGTACTTC
CDR3aa: CASSLYRGREETQYF

j_gene: TRBJ1-2
abundance: -
d_gene: TRBD1
v_gene: TRBV5-4
CDR3nt: TGTGCCAGCAGCCGACAGGGGAACGACTATGGCTACACCTTC
CDR3aa: CASSRQGNDYGYTF

j_gene: TRBJ1-2
abundance: -
d_gene: TRBD1
v_gene: TRBV9
CDR3nt: TGTGCCAGCAGCGTAGCGGGACAGGGGGATCCCTACTATGGCTACACCTTC
CDR3aa: CASSVAGQGDPYYGYTF

j_gene: TRBJ1-5
abundance: -
d_gene: -
v_gene: TRBV3-1
CDR3nt: TGTGCCAGCAGCCAAGGAGGCCACCCGCAGGGGCATAGGCAGCCCCAGCATTTT
CDR3aa: CASSQGGHPQGHRQPQHF

j_gene: TRBJ2-2
abundance: -
d_gene: -
v_gene: TRBV7-9
CDR3nt: TGTGCCAGCAGCACCAGGACGAACACCGGGGAGCTGTTTTTT
CDR3aa: CASSTRTNTGELFF

j_gene: TRBJ2-1
abundance: -
d_gene: TRBD2
v_gene: TRBV6-1
CDR3nt: TGTGCCAGCAGCCCGGGACTAGCGCCCAGCAATGAGCAGTTCTTC
CDR3aa: CASSPGLAPSNEQFF

j_gene: TRBJ2-1
abundance: -
d_gene: TRBD2
v_gene: TRBV29-1
CDR3nt: TGCAGCGTTGAAAAGGTGGTAGCGGGGGATGGGTCCTACAATGAGCAGTTCTTC
CDR3aa: CSVEKVVAGDGSYNEQFF

j_gene: TRBJ2-5
abundance: -
d_gene: -
v_gene: TRBV27
CDR3nt: TGTGCCAGCAGTTTTAGGATTGGAGAGACCCAGTACTTC
CDR3aa: CASSFRIGETQYF

j_gene: TRBJ2-7
abundance: -
d_gene: -
v_gene: TRBV29-1
CDR3nt: TGCAGCGTTTGGGGAGCCTACGAGCAGTACTTC
CDR3aa: CSVWGAYEQYF

j_gene: TRBJ2-7
abundance: -
d_gene: TRBD1
v_gene: TRBV12-3/TRBV12-4
CDR3nt: TGTGCCAGCAGTCACGGACAGGGGGCTACCTACGAGCAGTACTTC
CDR3aa: CASSHGQGATYEQYF

j_gene: TRBJ2-2
abundance: few
d_gene: -
v_gene: TRBV29-1
CDR3nt: TGCAGCGCCGGGTCAAGGGGGGACACCGGGGAGCTGTTTTTT
CDR3aa: CSAGSRGDTGELFF

j_gene: TRBJ1-4
abundance: few
d_gene: TRBD1
v_gene: TRBV4-2
CDR3nt: TGTGCCAGCAGCCAAGAGCTTCCCGACAGGGCCTTTATTAGAACAGAAAAACTGTTTTTT
CDR3aa: CASSQELPDRAFIRTEKLFF

j_gene: TRBJ2-3
abundance: -
d_gene: -
v_gene: TRBV4-1
CDR3nt: TGCGCCAGCAGCCGCCGAAGCCAGGGGATTAGCACAGATACGCAGTATTTT
CDR3aa: CASSRRSQGISTDTQYF

j_gene: TRBJ2-7
abundance: -
d_gene: -
v_gene: TRBV7-9
CDR3nt: TGTGCCAGCACCCTGCTTGAGTACGAGCAGTACTTC
CDR3aa: CASTLLEYEQYF

j_gene: TRBJ2-3
abundance: -
d_gene: TRBD2
v_gene: TRBV2
CDR3nt: TGTGCCAGCAGTGCTACCGGGACTAGCGGGGGCACAGATACGCAGTATTTT
CDR3aa: CASSATGTSGGTDTQYF

j_gene: TRBJ1-2
abundance: few
d_gene: -
v_gene: TRBV12-3/TRBV12-4
CDR3nt: TGTGCCAGCAGTGAAGGATATTCTAACTATGGCTACACCTTC
CDR3aa: CASSEGYSNYGYTF

j_gene: TRBJ2-5
abundance: few
d_gene: -
v_gene: TRBV20-1
CDR3nt: TGCAGTGCCCCTCCGCTAGGACTGGTTGGAGAGACCCAGTACTTC
CDR3aa: CSAPPLGLVGETQYF

j_gene: TRBJ2-3
abundance: few
d_gene: -
v_gene: TRBV11-3
CDR3nt: TGTGCCAGCAGCAATCCTGACACAGATACGCAGTATTTT
CDR3aa: CASSNPDTDTQYF